Listed below are T cell receptor beta chains from one sample, sequenced in a study of glioma-infiltrating T cells after dendritic cell vaccination. Sequencing was performed with immunoSEQ multiplex PCR; in TCRdb, only in-frame clones are kept and a portion is missing. The top ten hold 15% to 18% of the sample, which has 55,000 to 75,000 clones, around 85% seen once. Sequenced material: blood, taken after dendritic cell vaccination. The receptors stem from a human donor with glioblastoma. The CDR3 runs from the conserved cysteine through the conserved F or W. D genes are given only for firm matches. Clone size is stated in some rows and not others, as once, few, many or a class when expanded.

j_call	d_call	v_call	clone_size	cdr3_aa	cdr3_nt
TRBJ1-2	-	TRBV28	once	CASRQGMMRYGYTF	TGTGCCAGCAGACAGGGAATGATGCGCTATGGCTACACCTTC
TRBJ2-1	TRBD2	TRBV7-2	-	CASSLSGGYNEQFF	TGTGCCAGCAGCTTATCGGGGGGGTACAATGAGCAGTTCTTC
TRBJ1-1	-	TRBV5-4	-	CASSTSGSLNTEAFF	TGTGCCAGCAGCACAAGCGGGAGTCTGAACACTGAAGCTTTCTTT
TRBJ1-1	-	TRBV7-2	-	CASSLQGLNTEAFF	TGTGCCAGCAGCTTACAGGGATTGAACACTGAAGCTTTCTTT
TRBJ2-7	TRBD1	TRBV7-9	-	CASSFRGTGTYEQYF	TGTGCCAGCAGTTTCCGGGGGACAGGCACCTACGAGCAGTACTTC
TRBJ2-1	-	TRBV2	-	CASSDAGSRAYEQFF	TGTGCCAGCAGTGACGCCGGGTCCAGGGCATATGAGCAGTTCTTC
TRBJ2-3	TRBD2	TRBV7-2	-	CASSFNGGAPDTQYF	TGTGCCAGCAGCTTTAACGGGGGGGCCCCGGATACGCAGTATTTT
TRBJ1-6	TRBD1	TRBV30	-	CAWNPDRFQSPLHF	TGTGCCTGGAACCCGGACAGGTTTCAATCACCCCTCCACTTT
TRBJ2-7	TRBD1	TRBV14	-	CASRGQGEGYEQYF	TGTGCCAGCAGAGGACAGGGCGAGGGGTACGAGCAGTACTTC
TRBJ2-3	-	TRBV13	-	CASSPAGDTQYF	TGTGCCAGCAGCCCCGCGGGGGATACGCAGTATTTT
TRBJ1-1	-	TRBV25-1	-	CASSGQTTNTEAFF	TGTGCCAGCAGTGGCCAGACTACTAACACTGAAGCTTTCTTT
TRBJ2-5	-	TRBV7-2	-	CASSFMGQGKYF	TGTGCCAGCAGCTTTATGGGACAAGGAAAGTACTTC
TRBJ2-7	TRBD2	TRBV27	-	CASRTSGGNEQYF	TGTGCCAGCCGGACTAGCGGGGGGAACGAGCAGTACTTC
TRBJ1-4	-	TRBV7-8	-	CASSLVPNYGEKLFF	TGTGCCAGCAGCTTAGTGCCGAACTATGGTGAAAAACTGTTTTTT
TRBJ1-2	TRBD1	TRBV11-2	-	CASSRAGQGFYTF	TGTGCCAGCAGCAGAGCCGGACAGGGGTTCTACACCTTC
TRBJ2-3	-	TRBV11-2	-	CASSPGDYPDTQYF	TGTGCCAGCAGCCCCGGAGACTATCCTGATACGCAGTATTTT
TRBJ2-7	TRBD1	TRBV5-1	-	CASSLDLDRAEEQYF	TGCGCCAGCAGCTTGGACCTGGACAGGGCAGAAGAGCAGTACTTC
TRBJ2-3	TRBD1	TRBV7-3	-	CASSPGQGTTDTQYF	TGTGCCAGCAGCCCGGGACAGGGAACCACAGATACGCAGTATTTT
TRBJ2-5	-	TRBV6-5	-	CASNDRAETQYF	TGTGCCAGCAACGACAGAGCAGAGACCCAGTACTTC
TRBJ2-7	-	TRBV5-1	-	CASSLRGPGYEQYF	TGCGCCAGCAGCTTAAGGGGTCCGGGCTACGAGCAGTACTTC
TRBJ2-1	TRBD2	TRBV27	-	CASSLGGSNEQFF	TGTGCCAGCAGTCTCGGGGGGTCCAATGAGCAGTTCTTC
TRBJ2-3	TRBD2	TRBV4-1	-	CASSQGRASGGTDTQYF	TGCGCCAGCAGCCAAGGTCGCGCTAGCGGTGGCACAGATACGCAGTATTTT
TRBJ2-5	TRBD2	TRBV4-2	-	CASSQDLASGGETQYF	TGTGCCAGCAGCCAAGATCTAGCTAGCGGGGGTGAGACCCAGTACTTC
TRBJ2-7	-	TRBV5-1	-	CASSPGQPYEQYF	TGCGCCAGCAGCCCAGGACAGCCCTACGAGCAGTACTTC
TRBJ2-5	TRBD1	TRBV25-1	-	CASSPRSTGGRKTQYF	TGTGCCAGCAGTCCTCGCTCCACAGGGGGTCGAAAGACCCAGTACTTC
TRBJ2-7	TRBD1	TRBV29-1	-	CSVGGQGSYEQYF	TGCAGCGTTGGGGGACAGGGCTCCTACGAGCAGTACTTC
TRBJ1-4	TRBD1	TRBV5-1	-	CASSLRTGSEKLFF	TGCGCCAGCAGCTTGAGGACAGGGTCTGAAAAACTGTTTTTT
TRBJ2-7	TRBD2	TRBV25-1	-	CASSPSSGAYEQYF	TGTGCCAGCAGTCCCTCTAGCGGGGCCTACGAGCAGTACTTC
TRBJ2-5	-	TRBV6-4	-	CASSDSYGETQYF	TGTGCCAGCAGTGACTCCTACGGAGAGACCCAGTACTTC
TRBJ1-3	-	TRBV18	few	CASSPTAISSGNTIYF	TGTGCCAGCTCGCCGACAGCAATCAGCTCTGGAAACACCATATATTTT
TRBJ2-7	-	TRBV6-1	-	CASSERKGGEKVEQYF	TGTGCCAGCAGTGAAAGGAAAGGAGGGGAAAAGGTCGAGCAGTACTTC
TRBJ2-3	-	TRBV7-2	-	CASSLHGRGSGTQYF	TGTGCCAGCAGCTTACACGGCAGGGGAAGTGGTACGCAGTATTTT
TRBJ2-7	TRBD1	TRBV10-1	-	CASSGQGAGEQYF	TGCGCCAGCAGTGGACAGGGGGCGGGGGAGCAGTACTTC
TRBJ2-3	TRBD1	TRBV9	-	CASGQGVTDTQYF	TGTGCCAGCGGACAGGGCGTCACAGATACGCAGTATTTT
TRBJ1-1	-	TRBV18	-	CASSPIIPDSLNTEAFF	TGTGCCAGCTCCCCAATAATTCCGGACAGCTTGAACACTGAAGCTTTCTTT
TRBJ1-1	-	TRBV7-9	-	CASSFRRGRRTEAFF	TGTGCCAGCAGCTTTCGGAGGGGTCGTCGGACTGAAGCTTTCTTT
TRBJ1-5	-	TRBV6-6	-	CASSYWSEANQPQHF	TGTGCCAGCAGTTACTGGTCGGAGGCCAACCAGCCCCAGCATTTT
TRBJ2-1	TRBD2	TRBV6-1	-	CASSELLLAGGSYNEQFF	TGTGCCAGCAGTGAACTTTTACTAGCGGGGGGCTCCTACAATGAGCAGTTCTTC
TRBJ2-6	-	TRBV4-1	few	CASTPTGGANVLTF	TGCGCCAGCACCCCGACTGGAGGGGCCAACGTCCTGACTTTC
TRBJ1-5	-	TRBV4-3	-	CASSQNRGREWQHF	TGCGCCAGCAGCCAAAATCGGGGACGGGAGTGGCAGCATTTT
TRBJ1-3	-	TRBV5-4	few	CASSSIPRDGNTIYF	TGTGCCAGCAGCTCGATCCCCAGGGATGGAAACACCATATATTTT
TRBJ2-2	-	TRBV19	-	CASSIGPGPGELFF	TGTGCCAGTAGTATCGGGCCAGGGCCCGGGGAGCTGTTTTTT
TRBJ2-1	TRBD1	TRBV7-9	-	CASSPGTGGINEQFF	TGTGCCAGCAGCCCCGGGACAGGGGGCATCAATGAGCAGTTCTTC
TRBJ2-5	-	TRBV5-1	few	CASSLYSGETQYF	TGCGCCAGCAGCTTGTACTCGGGAGAGACCCAGTACTTC
TRBJ2-7	TRBD1	TRBV19	few	CASSMGQGPYEQYF	TGTGCCAGTAGTATGGGACAGGGCCCCTACGAGCAGTACTTC
TRBJ1-2	TRBD1	TRBV2	-	CASNPNRGPGYYGYTF	TGTGCCAGCAACCCCAACAGGGGGCCAGGGTACTATGGCTACACCTTC
TRBJ1-5	-	TRBV12-5	-	CASGLPHIQPQHF	TGTGCTAGTGGTTTGCCACATATCCAGCCCCAGCATTTT
TRBJ2-3	-	TRBV7-2	-	CASSLGGRVGTQYF	TGTGCCAGCAGCCTCGGGGGGCGGGTCGGTACGCAGTATTTT